A selection of T cell receptor beta chains follows, all from one sample in a study of vaccination and CD4 T cells after COVID-19. Their antigens remain unidentified. TCRdb re-derived calls from the PCR reads in MiXCR, one entry per CDR3 protein. The table records over 20,000 distinct CDR3 sequences, approximately 38% of them present only once. This material consisted of CD4+ T cells from blood, cultured in vitro, taken about 7 months after SARS-CoV-2 vaccination. These TCRs come from a human donor who had recovered from COVID-19. Both conserved end residues are part of each CDR3. Each record gives: clone size, J gene, V gene, D gene, CDR3 DNA, CDR3 protein. D genes are given only for firm matches. Part of the rows lack a size; the others show once, few, many or a class for expanded clones.

NA TRBJ2-5 TRBV4-1 NA TGCGCCAGCAGCCAAGAATTCCTCGTTCGAACCCAGTACTTC CASSQEFLVRTQYF
few TRBJ2-1 TRBV7-8 NA TGTGCCAGCAGCCCGGTAGTGGCGGGATTAAGCTCCTACAATGAGCAGTTCTTC CASSPVVAGLSSYNEQFF
NA TRBJ1-2 TRBV20-1 NA TGCAGTGCTAGAGACAGTAGCTATGGCTACACCTTC CSARDSSYGYTF
NA TRBJ2-1 TRBV19 NA TGTGCCAGTAGTATAGCACGTGGGCGGTGGTACAATGAGCAGTTCTTC CASSIARGRWYNEQFF
NA TRBJ1-1 TRBV15 NA TGTGCCACCAACAGGAGAGAGGCGGTGATGAACACTGAAGCTTTCTTT CATNRREAVMNTEAFF
NA TRBJ2-5 TRBV7-6 NA TGTGCCAGCATGCCGGGACTTCAAGAGACCCAGTACTTC CASMPGLQETQYF
few TRBJ2-5 TRBV7-6 NA TGTGCCAGCAGCTTCAGGGGGGGTGAGACCCAGTACTTC CASSFRGGETQYF
NA TRBJ1-6 TRBV19 NA TGTGCCAGTAGTATAGCCCCAGTTTATAATTCACCCCTCCACTTT CASSIAPVYNSPLHF
few TRBJ2-5 TRBV15 NA TGTGCCACCAGCAGGACCCTGGGGGAGACCCAGTACTTC CATSRTLGETQYF
medium-sized TRBJ2-7 TRBV6-1 TRBD1 TGTGCCAGCACGGATGACAGGGCCCCCTACGAGCAGTACTTC CASTDDRAPYEQYF
NA TRBJ2-4 TRBV20-1 NA TGCAGTGCTAGAGTTAAGTTCCGGGGAAACATTCAGTACTTC CSARVKFRGNIQYF
NA TRBJ2-7 TRBV12-2 NA TGTGCAAGTCGCTTGGGAGCCCCCGGTGGTTACGAGCAGTACTTC CASRLGAPGGYEQYF
NA TRBJ1-2 TRBV20-1 NA TGCAGTGCTAAGGACACTAGCGGCTACACCTTC CSAKDTSGYTF
NA TRBJ2-1 TRBV20-1 NA TGCAGTGCCATTCCCGTCGGATGGGGCGATGAGCAGTTCTTC CSAIPVGWGDEQFF
few TRBJ2-7 TRBV7-2 TRBD2 TGTGCCAGCAACCGGGGGGCGGGGGGCTTCTACGAGCAGTACTTC CASNRGAGGFYEQYF
NA TRBJ2-1 TRBV11-3 TRBD2 TGTGCCAGCAGTCCCTCGGGGGGGGATGAGCAGTTCTTC CASSPSGGDEQFF
few TRBJ2-3 TRBV7-8 NA TGTGCCAGCAGCTTAGTTAGCCAGGATACGCAGTATTTT CASSLVSQDTQYF
NA TRBJ2-6 TRBV6-1 TRBD2 TGTGCCAGCAGTGAAGCTAGCGGGTCTGGGGCCAACGTCCTGACTTTC CASSEASGSGANVLTF
NA TRBJ2-3 TRBV6-1 TRBD1 TGTGCCAGCAGGACCGGGACAGGGGGCCTTACGCAGTATTTT CASRTGTGGLTQYF
few TRBJ1-5 TRBV27 NA TGTGCCAGCAGCCCTTCTTGGGGTGATCAGCCCCAGCATTTT CASSPSWGDQPQHF
NA TRBJ1-2 TRBV20-1 TRBD1 TGCAGTGCTAGACGGATCGTTTTTGGACAGGGAGGCTATGGCTACACCTTC CSARRIVFGQGGYGYTF
once TRBJ2-5 TRBV5-4 TRBD1 TGTGCCAGCAGCCCGGGGACAGGGGGACAAGAGACCCAGTACTTC CASSPGTGGQETQYF
many TRBJ1-2 TRBV6-5 NA TGTGCCAGCAGTTATGACAGGAACTATGGCTACACCTTC CASSYDRNYGYTF
few TRBJ1-5 TRBV7-2 NA TGTGCCAGCAGCTTAAGCACCGGGGCAAATCAGCCCCAGCATTTT CASSLSTGANQPQHF
NA TRBJ2-1 TRBV7-2 NA TGTGCCAGCAGCTTAGGTCCTAGCGATAACAATGAGCAGTTCTTC CASSLGPSDNNEQFF
few TRBJ2-3 TRBV20-1 TRBD2 TGCAGGGGCGAGGCGGGAGGGGACACAGATACGCAGTATTTT CRGEAGGDTDTQYF
NA TRBJ2-7 TRBV6-5 TRBD2 TGTGCCAGCAGTTACCGAACCCCGGGACTAGCGGGTTACTACGAGCAGTACTTC CASSYRTPGLAGYYEQYF
few TRBJ1-2 TRBV27 NA TGTGCCAGCCGTAGGCCCTCAAAACCCGCCACCTTC CASRRPSKPATF
NA TRBJ1-1 TRBV6-2/TRBV6-3 NA TGTGCCAGCAGTTACTCGATTCCCAGCAGAGCTTTCTTT CASSYSIPSRAFF
NA TRBJ2-5 TRBV12-3/TRBV12-4 NA TGTGCCAGCAGTCCCCCAAGGGGCGGGGAGACCCAGTACTTC CASSPPRGGETQYF
NA TRBJ2-7 TRBV6-2/TRBV6-3 TRBD2 TGTGCCAGCAGGACTAGCGGGGATACCTACGAGCAGTACTTC CASRTSGDTYEQYF
NA TRBJ2-7 TRBV7-9 NA TGTGCCAGCACGTCGGCAGGCCCCTACGAGCAGTACTTC CASTSAGPYEQYF
NA TRBJ2-3 TRBV20-1 NA TGCAGTGCTAGAGATCCGTACACAGATACGCAGTATTTT CSARDPYTDTQYF
NA TRBJ2-5 TRBV20-1 TRBD1 TGCAGTGCTAGAGACGGCGGCCGGGACAGAGAGACCCAGTACTTC CSARDGGRDRETQYF
NA TRBJ1-1 TRBV6-5 NA TGTGCCAGCCGTTTCTACAGAGACACTGAAGCTTTCTTT CASRFYRDTEAFF
NA TRBJ2-1 TRBV7-3 TRBD2 TGTGCCAGCAGCTTAAGGGGCGGGGGGGGAAATGAGCAGTTCTTC CASSLRGGGGNEQFF
NA TRBJ2-7 TRBV20-1 TRBD2 TGCAGTGCTAGAGATCGAGGAAAATGGGGACTAGTGAATTTAGGCGAGCAGTACTTC CSARDRGKWGLVNLGEQYF
few TRBJ2-7 TRBV21-1 NA TGTGCCAGCAGCACCTATGGAGGGTACTCCTACGAGCAGTACTTC CASSTYGGYSYEQYF
few TRBJ1-1 TRBV20-1 TRBD1 TGCAGTGCTACCTTCCCACTCGGGACAGGGGGCTTGCCCGTTGGAGCCACTGAAGCTTTCTTT CSATFPLGTGGLPVGATEAFF
NA TRBJ2-5 TRBV2 NA TGTGCCAGCAATAGGTTTTTAGAGACCCAGTACTTC CASNRFLETQYF
few TRBJ2-1 TRBV24-1 TRBD2 TGTGCCACCAGTGATTTGCGGGCGGGAGGGAATGAGCAGTTCTTC CATSDLRAGGNEQFF
NA TRBJ2-3 TRBV10-3 TRBD2 TGTGCCATAGGGACTAGCGGGGGTTCAGATACGCAGTATTTT CAIGTSGGSDTQYF
NA TRBJ2-1 TRBV5-4 TRBD2 TGTGCCAGCAGCGTTCTAGCGGGAAACAATGAGCAGTTCTTC CASSVLAGNNEQFF
NA TRBJ2-6 TRBV20-1 NA TGCAGTGCTAGAGGCGCAGACTCTGGGGCCAACGTCCTGACTTTC CSARGADSGANVLTF
NA TRBJ1-1 TRBV6-1 NA TGTGCCAGCAGCCCCAGGGTGGGGAACACTGAAGCTTTCTTT CASSPRVGNTEAFF
NA TRBJ2-3 TRBV7-6 NA TGTGCCAGCAGCTTAGGGCTAAACACAGATACGCAGTATTTT CASSLGLNTDTQYF
NA TRBJ2-3 TRBV27 NA TGTGCCAGCAGTTTAATTAGGGAAGCCTTATCCCGTGCTAGCACAGATACGCAGTATTTT CASSLIREALSRASTDTQYF
medium-sized TRBJ2-1 TRBV20-1 TRBD2 TGCAGTGCTAGAGATCAGCTAGCGGGAGACTACAATGAGCAGTTCTTC CSARDQLAGDYNEQFF
few TRBJ2-5 TRBV7-9 NA TGTGCCAGCAGCTTAGCGCGGTCGACGGAGACCCAGTACTTC CASSLARSTETQYF
few TRBJ1-2 TRBV7-9 NA TGTGCCAGCAGCTTCGTTCTTGGGGTTCGGAACTATGGCTACACCTTC CASSFVLGVRNYGYTF
NA TRBJ2-3 TRBV10-3 NA TGTGCCATCAGTGAGGTGGGGACTAGCACAGATACGCAGTATTTT CAISEVGTSTDTQYF
NA TRBJ2-1 TRBV6-1 TRBD1 TGTGCCAGCAGATCCCGGGACAGCACGTATAACAATGAGCAGTTCTTC CASRSRDSTYNNEQFF
NA TRBJ1-1 TRBV7-9 NA TGTGCCAGCAGCCTGCGACAGGACACTGAAGCTTTCTTT CASSLRQDTEAFF
few TRBJ2-5 TRBV4-2 TRBD2 TGTGCCAGCAGCCAATTAGTGGCTAGCGGGGGGGACCAAGAGACCCAGTACTTC CASSQLVASGGDQETQYF
NA TRBJ2-7 TRBV6-1 TRBD1 TGTGCCAGCAGTGGACAGGGACAGGTACTTTCCGAGCAGTACTTC CASSGQGQVLSEQYF
NA TRBJ1-1 TRBV5-8 NA TGTGCCAGCAGGGCGGGACTTCTAGCTTTCTTT CASRAGLLAFF
NA TRBJ2-3 TRBV6-4 TRBD1 TGTGCCAGCAGTGAAGGACAGGGGGCAGATACGCAGTATTTT CASSEGQGADTQYF
NA TRBJ2-7 TRBV6-1 TRBD2 TGTGCCAGTCGAATGACTAGCCAAAGCTCCTACGAGCAGTACTTC CASRMTSQSSYEQYF
few TRBJ2-7 TRBV20-1 NA TGCAGTGCTAGAGAGGGGTGGTACGAGCAGTACTTC CSAREGWYEQYF
NA TRBJ1-6 TRBV25-1 NA TGTGCCAGCAGTGATCCGGGACAATATAATTCACCCCTCCACTTT CASSDPGQYNSPLHF